One and the same sample provided the 21 T cell receptor beta chains below, sequenced in a study of T cell changes during pregnancy in multiple sclerosis. Assay: immunoSEQ multiplex PCR; the TCRdb copy retains only in-frame clones and omits some. Here the sample spans over 50,000 clones, roughly 90% being singletons. The sample consisted of CD4+ T cells from peripheral blood mononuclear cells, taken after pregnancy. The receptor set was obtained from a female donor with multiple sclerosis, enrolled in a pregnancy study.

The chain carries TRBV11-3 and TRBJ2-7; 7 bases agree with TRBD2. The CDR3 is made up of 14 amino acids. After removal of 5 bases from V and 6 bases from J, the junction contained 10 bases not matched to a gene. Germline V gives CDR1 SGHNT, CDR2 YENEEA. DNA for the CDR3: TGTGCCAGCAGCCCATCGCGGGGAGGGGCCGAGCAGTACTTC. Its protein product is CASSPSRGGAEQYF.

The V call is TRBV7-3, the J call TRBJ2-3; 12 bases align to TRBD2. Germline assignment: CDR1 SGHTA and CDR2 FQGTGA. CDR3 length: 15 amino acids. Trimming at V came to 5 bases and at J to 5 bases, leaving 5 bases not matched to a gene. The CDR3 coding sequence is TGTGCCAGCAGCGTGACTAGCGGGAGTGGAGATACGCAGTATTTT. Its translation is CASSVTSGSGDTQYF.

This sequence joins TRBV5-4 and TRBJ2-1, with 7 bases that match TRBD1. The CDR3 covers 13 residues. The germline CDR1 and CDR2 sequences are SGHNT and YYREEE (reference sequence). V dropped 3 bases and J dropped 6; count of bases not matched to a gene: 3. CDR3 sequence: CASSSTGSNEQFF. The CDR3 nucleotides read TGTGCCAGCAGCTCGACAGGGAGCAATGAGCAGTTCTTC.

Sample share makes this clone medium-sized. The genes are TRBV18 and TRBJ2-7, with a tentative D call TRBD1 (6 bases). CDR1 and CDR2 from the germline V gene are KGHSH and LQKENI. The CDR3 is 13 residues long. Trimming took 2 bases from V and 7 from J, leaving 12 bases between them. In nucleotides, the CDR3 is TGTGCCAGCTCACCAAACAGGGTTGGGGAGCAGTACTTC. Translation gives CASSPNRVGEQYF.

V usage is TRBV13 and J usage is TRBJ1-4, with D perhaps TRBD1 (5 bases). The CDR3 has 16 residues. CDR1 and CDR2 (germline): PRHDT, FYEKMQ (reference sequence). Trimming took 3 bases from V and 10 from J, leaving 21 bases between them. CDR3 in DNA: TGTGCCAGCAGCTTCGGGAGACAAGGGTTGGGGGGAAAACTGTTTTTT. Its protein is CASSFGRQGLGGKLFF.

The chain uses TRBV5-4 and TRBJ1-1; 9 bases align to TRBD1. The CDR3 covers 15 residues. From germline, CDR1 is SGHNT and CDR2 YYREEE (reference sequence). V trimming: 4 bases; J trimming: 5 bases; junction bases outside the gene matches: 9. CDR3: CASSGNRGQGTEAFF. In DNA form, the CDR3 reads TGTGCCAGCAGCGGAAACAGGGGGCAGGGGACTGAAGCTTTCTTT.

The chain has TRBV19 and TRBJ2-1, with TRBD2 matching 9 bases. This CDR3 region has 14 residues. With 5 bases clipped from V and 5 bases from J, the junction kept 4 bases outside the gene matches. The germline gives CDR1 LNHDA, CDR2 SQIVND (reference sequence). This CDR3 is CASSLASGNNEQFF. In DNA, the CDR3 is TGTGCCAGTAGTCTGGCTAGCGGGAACAATGAGCAGTTCTTC. The whole variable domain, filled in from reference TRBV19 and TRBJ2-1, reads DGGITQSPKYLFRKEGQNVTLSCEQNLNHDAMYWYRQDPGQGLRLIYYSQIVNDFQKGDIAEGYSVSREKKESFPLTVTSAQKNPTAFYLCASSLASGNNEQFFGPGTRLTVL.

V and J are TRBV6-1 and TRBJ1-4, with 8 positions matching TRBD1. In germline, CDR1 is MNHNS, CDR2 SASEGT. The CDR3 is 14 residues long. After removal of 4 bases from V and 7 bases from J, the junction contained 5 bases not matched to a gene. The CDR3 nucleotides read TGTGCCAGCAGTGCGGATACAGGGGGTGAAAAACTGTTTTTT. It specifies CASSADTGGEKLFF.

The V gene is TRBV7-8, the J gene TRBJ2-3; 11 nucleotides match TRBD2. This CDR3 comprises 16 residues. V lost 4 bases, J lost 2 bases, and 5 bases stayed unmatched. Germline CDR1 is SGHVS and CDR2 is FQNEAQ. CDR3 sequence reads: CASSSLAGGLTDTQYF. The CDR3 DNA is TGTGCCAGCAGCTCATTAGCGGGAGGGCTCACAGATACGCAGTATTTT. Variable domain in full (rest from reference TRBV7-8 and TRBJ2-3): GAGVSQSPRYKVAKRGQDVALRCDPISGHVSLFWYQQALGQGPEFLTYFQNEAQLDKSGLPSDRFFAERPEGSVSTLKIQRTQQEDSAVYLCASSSLAGGLTDTQYFGPGTRLTVL.

The rearrangement uses TRBV18 and TRBJ2-5; 8 positions agree with TRBD2. V gave up 3 bases and J gave up 4 bases; unmatched junction bases: 1. The CDR3 contains 13 residues. Germline CDR1 KGHSH, CDR2 LQKENI. The CDR3 nucleotides read TGTGCCAGCTCACCGGGACTAGTAGAGACCCAGTACTTC. Protein: CASSPGLVETQYF.

J is TRBJ2-1 and V is TRBV6-5, with 7 bases that match TRBD1. The CDR3 length is 13 residues. Germline loops: CDR1 MNHEY, CDR2 SVGAGI. The V segment lost 8 bases and the J segment 0 bases; nucleotides outside the gene matches: 1. The CDR3: CASRQGSYNEQFF. CDR3 nucleotides: TGTGCCAGCCGACAGGGCTCCTACAATGAGCAGTTCTTC.

V gene TRBV2 combines with J gene TRBJ2-2; 10 bases match TRBD1. The V gene end was trimmed by 6 bases and the J gene end by 5 bases; junction bases not matched to a gene: 6. This CDR3 has 15 residues. CDR1 and CDR2 from the germline V gene are SNHLY and FYNNEI. Written as DNA, the CDR3 is TGTGCCAGCAGGAGGGACAGGGGAATTACCGGGGAGCTGTTTTTT. It is translated as CASRRDRGITGELFF.

The V and J genes are TRBV29-1 and TRBJ1-3, with D unresolved. This CDR3 comprises 13 residues. V gave up 3 bases and J gave up 0 bases, with 6 bases separating them. The germline gives CDR1 SQVTM, CDR2 ANQGSEA. CDR3 nucleotides: TGCAGCGTTGAGCCAGGCTCTGGAAACACCATATATTTT. Amino acids: CSVEPGSGNTIYF.

This chain joins TRBV29-1 and TRBJ2-7; maybe TRBD1 (5 bases). The V end was cut by 5 bases, the J end by 3 bases, with 11 bases between. Germline lookup yields CDR1 SQVTM and CDR2 ANQGSEA. CDR3 length: 12 residues. This CDR3 is CSVQGSIYEQYF. The CDR3 coding sequence is TGCAGCGTTCAGGGTTCGATCTACGAGCAGTACTTC.

This clone came up once. The chain links TRBV6-5 to TRBJ2-7; the match to TRBD1 covers 7 bases. The CDR3 is 14 amino acids. Trimming took 4 bases from V and 1 from J; bases not matched to a gene: 4. Per germline, CDR1 MNHEY and CDR2 SVGAGI. In nucleotides, the CDR3 is TGTGCCAGCAGTTCCTACAGGGGATCCTACGAGCAGTACTTC. It specifies CASSSYRGSYEQYF.

The chain employs TRBV21-1 and TRBJ1-3; TRBD1 is the table's D call, not checked against the DNA. TRBV21-1 is noted as a pseudogene. The CDR3 consists of 17 residues. CDR3 nucleotides: TGTGCCAGCAGCAAAGGGGACAGGGGACAGTCTGGAAACACCATATATTTT. Translation gives CASSKGDRGQSGNTIYF.

The rearrangement links TRBV7-2 to TRBJ1-5; no reliable D call. The CDR3 length is 13 residues. The germline CDR1 and CDR2 sequences are SGHTA and FQGNSA. The germline V and J ends were trimmed by 3 bases and 5 bases, with 8 bases remaining between them. The CDR3 protein is CASSFSPDQPQHF. The CDR3 DNA is TGTGCCAGCAGCTTTTCGCCAGATCAGCCCCAGCATTTT.

The chain is built from TRBV9 and TRBJ1-1; tentative D call: TRBD1 (5 bases). Germline CDR1 is SGDLS and CDR2 is YYNGEE. The length of the CDR3 is 15 residues. The V end lost 3 bases, the J end lost 9 bases, and 21 bases lay between the germline ends. The DNA for the CDR3 is TGTGCCAGCAGCGCCCATGGGGGGAGGGGATCCCAAGCTTTCTTT. Its translation: CASSAHGGRGSQAFF.

The J gene is TRBJ2-7, the V gene TRBV29-1, with TRBD1 matching 7 bases. This CDR3 is 13 amino acids long. After removal of 4 bases from V and 3 bases from J, the junction contained 6 bases not matched to a gene. In germline, CDR1 is SQVTM, CDR2 ANQGSEA. This CDR3 is CSVGGQGDYEQYF. The DNA for the CDR3 is TGCAGCGTTGGAGGGCAGGGGGACTACGAGCAGTACTTC.

Only a few counts were recorded for this clone. The chain joins TRBV2 to TRBJ2-1; no clear D gene. The germline V gene encodes CDR1 SNHLY and CDR2 FYNNEI. There are 13 residues in the CDR3. The germline V and J ends were trimmed by 4 bases and 2 bases, with 6 bases remaining between them. CDR3 in amino acids: CASSGAAYNEQFF. DNA of the CDR3: TGTGCCAGCAGTGGTGCAGCCTACAATGAGCAGTTCTTC.

This chain uses TRBV15 with TRBJ1-4; no definite D call. Trimming took 0 bases from V and 7 from J, leaving 15 bases between them. The CDR3 sequence is 16 residues long. Germline CDR1 and CDR2: LNHNV and YYDKDF (reference sequence). The DNA of the CDR3 is TGTGCCACCAGCAGAGAAAGGGCATCCGGAGGTGAAAAACTGTTTTTT. This sequence encodes CATSRERASGGEKLFF.